Listed below are T cell receptor beta chains from one sample, sequenced in a study of cytotoxic CD8 clonotypes in ibrutinib-treated CLL. Profiled with immunoSEQ multiplex PCR; TCRdb holds only in-frame clones, not every one. The table has about 84,000 clones, about 86% seen once; the top ten hold around 5.4%. Here the sequenced sample was PBMCs, taken before ibrutinib treatment. These receptor sequences come from a human donor with chronic lymphocytic leukemia. CDR3s leave out the opening cysteine and the closing phenylalanine or tryptophan.

j_call: TRBJ2-3
v_call: TRBV19
cdr3_aa: ASSIGASGNTDTQY

j_call: TRBJ1-2
v_call: TRBV7-9
cdr3_aa: ASSFRDRVNYGYT

j_call: TRBJ1-1
v_call: TRBV19
cdr3_aa: ASSKQGRNTEAF

j_call: TRBJ1-4
v_call: TRBV6-5
cdr3_aa: ASSYEAQGKLF

j_call: TRBJ1-2
v_call: TRBV19
cdr3_aa: ASSIDGRRGYT

j_call: TRBJ2-7
v_call: TRBV19
cdr3_aa: ASSISYSSYEQY

j_call: TRBJ1-1
v_call: TRBV11-2
cdr3_aa: ASSLVFPWQGVNTEAF

j_call: TRBJ1-3
v_call: TRBV5-6
cdr3_aa: ASSLVSGNTIY

j_call: TRBJ2-7
v_call: TRBV6-1
cdr3_aa: ASGDRGTYEQY

j_call: TRBJ2-1
v_call: TRBV18
cdr3_aa: ASSPSSGTSYNEQF

j_call: TRBJ2-5
v_call: TRBV4-1
cdr3_aa: ASSQDDPRGGRQETQY

j_call: TRBJ2-1
v_call: TRBV5-1
cdr3_aa: ASSSAGQSYNEQF

j_call: TRBJ2-7
v_call: TRBV9
cdr3_aa: ASSGSDPYEQY

j_call: TRBJ2-7
v_call: TRBV11-1
cdr3_aa: ASSLVVFASGRLH

j_call: TRBJ2-5
v_call: TRBV30
cdr3_aa: AWSQGYSETQY

j_call: TRBJ1-3
v_call: TRBV5-1
cdr3_aa: ASSWETGTSGNTIY

j_call: TRBJ2-7
v_call: TRBV7-6
cdr3_aa: ASSSPSPGTGFSYEQY

j_call: TRBJ1-2
v_call: TRBV5-4
cdr3_aa: ASSWDTNYGYT

j_call: TRBJ1-5
v_call: TRBV5-5
cdr3_aa: ASSFTLWADQPQH

j_call: TRBJ1-5
v_call: TRBV5-1
cdr3_aa: ASSFATTRGTGLNQPQH

j_call: TRBJ1-1
v_call: TRBV7-3
cdr3_aa: ASSSSGTGNMNTEAF

j_call: TRBJ1-1
v_call: TRBV5-1
cdr3_aa: ASSSGNTEAF